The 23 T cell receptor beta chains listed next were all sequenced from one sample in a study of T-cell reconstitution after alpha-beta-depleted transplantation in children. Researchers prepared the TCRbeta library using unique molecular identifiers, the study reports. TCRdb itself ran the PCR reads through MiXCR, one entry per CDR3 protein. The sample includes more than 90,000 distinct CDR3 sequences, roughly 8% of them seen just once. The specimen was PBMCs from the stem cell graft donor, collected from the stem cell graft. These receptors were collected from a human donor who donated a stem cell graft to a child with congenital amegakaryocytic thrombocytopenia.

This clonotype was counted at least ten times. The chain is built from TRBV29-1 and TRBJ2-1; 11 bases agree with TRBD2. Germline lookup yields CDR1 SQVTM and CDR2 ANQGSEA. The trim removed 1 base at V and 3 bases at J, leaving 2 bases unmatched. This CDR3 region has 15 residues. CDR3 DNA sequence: TGCAGCGTTGAAGGGACTAGCGGGCTCTACAATGAGCAGTTCTTC. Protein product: CSVEGTSGLYNEQFF.

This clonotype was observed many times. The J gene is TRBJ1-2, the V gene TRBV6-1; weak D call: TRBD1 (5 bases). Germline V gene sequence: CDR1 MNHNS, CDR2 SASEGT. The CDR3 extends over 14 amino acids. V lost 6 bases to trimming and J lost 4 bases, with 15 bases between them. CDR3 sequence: CASSPVHGGYGYTF. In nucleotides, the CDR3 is TGTGCCAGCAGCCCAGTTCACGGGGGCTATGGCTACACCTTC.

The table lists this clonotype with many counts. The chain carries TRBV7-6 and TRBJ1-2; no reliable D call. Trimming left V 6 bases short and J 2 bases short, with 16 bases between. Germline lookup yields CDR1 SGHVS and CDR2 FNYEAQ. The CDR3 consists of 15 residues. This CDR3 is CASSLLAETNYGYTF. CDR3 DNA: TGTGCCAGCAGTTTATTGGCCGAAACCAACTATGGCTACACCTTC.

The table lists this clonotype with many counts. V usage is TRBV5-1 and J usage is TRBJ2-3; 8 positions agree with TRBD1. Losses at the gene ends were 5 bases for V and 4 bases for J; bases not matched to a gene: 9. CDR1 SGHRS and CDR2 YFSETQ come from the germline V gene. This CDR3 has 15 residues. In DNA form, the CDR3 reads TGCGCCAGCAGTCAGGGGGGACAGGAGGCAGATACGCAGTATTTT. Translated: CASSQGGQEADTQYF.

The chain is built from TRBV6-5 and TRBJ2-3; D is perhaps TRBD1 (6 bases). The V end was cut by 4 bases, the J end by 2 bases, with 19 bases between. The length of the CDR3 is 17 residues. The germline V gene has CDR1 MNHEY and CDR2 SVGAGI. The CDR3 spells CASSFGNQGTFTDTQYF. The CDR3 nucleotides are TGTGCCAGCAGTTTCGGAAATCAGGGGACATTCACAGATACGCAGTATTTT.

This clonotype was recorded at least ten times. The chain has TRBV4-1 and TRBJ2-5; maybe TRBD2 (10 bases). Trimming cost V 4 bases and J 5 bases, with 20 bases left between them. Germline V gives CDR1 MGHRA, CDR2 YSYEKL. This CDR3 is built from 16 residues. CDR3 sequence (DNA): TGCGCCAGCAGCCCCACAACTAGCGGGACAGGGGAGACCCAGTACTTC. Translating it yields CASSPTTSGTGETQYF.

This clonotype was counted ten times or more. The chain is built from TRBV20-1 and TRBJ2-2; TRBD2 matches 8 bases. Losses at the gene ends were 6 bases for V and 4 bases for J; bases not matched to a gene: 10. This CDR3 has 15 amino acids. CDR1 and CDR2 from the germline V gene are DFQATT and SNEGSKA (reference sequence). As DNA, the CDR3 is TGCAGTGCGAACGCCGGGACTAGGGGCACCGGGGAGCTGTTTTTT. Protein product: CSANAGTRGTGELFF.

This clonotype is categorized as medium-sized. The CDR3 loop is CSAHKSSYNEQFF. Written as DNA, the CDR3 is TGCAGTGCGCATAAAAGCTCCTACAATGAGCAGTTCTTC. The V gene is TRBV20-1, the J gene TRBJ2-1; D is undetermined. Germline V CDR1 and CDR2: DFQATT, SNEGSKA (reference sequence). The CDR3 is 13 residues long. Trimming removed 6 bases at V and 0 bases at J, with 9 bases between.

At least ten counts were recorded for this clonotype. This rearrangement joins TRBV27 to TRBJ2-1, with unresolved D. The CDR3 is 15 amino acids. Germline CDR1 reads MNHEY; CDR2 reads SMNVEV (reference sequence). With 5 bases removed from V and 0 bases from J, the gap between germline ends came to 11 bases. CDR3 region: CASSLRNPSYNEQFF. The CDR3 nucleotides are TGTGCCAGCAGTCTACGGAATCCCTCCTACAATGAGCAGTTCTTC.

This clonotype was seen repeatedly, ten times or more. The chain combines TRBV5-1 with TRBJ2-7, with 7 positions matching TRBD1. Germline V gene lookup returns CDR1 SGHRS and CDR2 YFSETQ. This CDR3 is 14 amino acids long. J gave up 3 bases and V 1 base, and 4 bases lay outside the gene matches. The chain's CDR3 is CASSLSTGDYEQYF. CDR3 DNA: TGCGCCAGCAGCTTGAGTACAGGGGACTACGAGCAGTACTTC.

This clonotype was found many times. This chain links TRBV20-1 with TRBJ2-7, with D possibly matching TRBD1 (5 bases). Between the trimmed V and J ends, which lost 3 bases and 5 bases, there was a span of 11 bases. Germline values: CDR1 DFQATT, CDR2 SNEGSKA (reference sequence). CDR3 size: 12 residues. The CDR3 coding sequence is TGCAGTGCTAGGGAAGGGGCGGACGAGCAGTACTTC. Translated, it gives CSAREGADEQYF.

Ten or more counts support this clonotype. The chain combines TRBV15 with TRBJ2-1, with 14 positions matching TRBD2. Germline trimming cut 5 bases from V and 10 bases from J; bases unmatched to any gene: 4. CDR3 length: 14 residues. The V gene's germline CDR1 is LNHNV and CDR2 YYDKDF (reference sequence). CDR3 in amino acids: CATSPRLAGGEQFF. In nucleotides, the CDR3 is TGTGCCACCAGCCCACGACTAGCGGGGGGGGAGCAGTTCTTC.

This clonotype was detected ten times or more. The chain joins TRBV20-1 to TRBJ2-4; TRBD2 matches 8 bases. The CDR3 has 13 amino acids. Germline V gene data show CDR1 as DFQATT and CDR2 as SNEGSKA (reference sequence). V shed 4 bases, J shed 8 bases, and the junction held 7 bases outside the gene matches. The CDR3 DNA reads TGCAGTGCTAAGGGACTAGAAAACGACATTCAGTACTTC. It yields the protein CSAKGLENDIQYF.

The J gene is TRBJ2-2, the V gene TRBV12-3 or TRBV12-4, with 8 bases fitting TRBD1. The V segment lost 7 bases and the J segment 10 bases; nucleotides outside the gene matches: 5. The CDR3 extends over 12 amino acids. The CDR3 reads CASTGGQEELFF. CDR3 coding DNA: TGTGCCAGCACCGGGGGACAGGAGGAGCTGTTTTTT.

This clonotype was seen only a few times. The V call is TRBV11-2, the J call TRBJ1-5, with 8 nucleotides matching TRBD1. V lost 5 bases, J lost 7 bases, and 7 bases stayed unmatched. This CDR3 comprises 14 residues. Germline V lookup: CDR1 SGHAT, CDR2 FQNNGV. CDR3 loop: CASSRQGIGQPQHF. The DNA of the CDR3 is TGTGCCAGCAGCCGACAGGGGATTGGGCAGCCCCAGCATTTT.

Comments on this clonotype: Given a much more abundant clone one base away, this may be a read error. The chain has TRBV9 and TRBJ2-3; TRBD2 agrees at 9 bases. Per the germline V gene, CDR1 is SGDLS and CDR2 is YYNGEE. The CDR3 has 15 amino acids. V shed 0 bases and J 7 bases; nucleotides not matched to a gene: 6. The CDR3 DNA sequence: TGTGCCAGCAGCGTAGCCGCGGGGGGGGCTTATACGCAGTATTTT. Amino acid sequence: CASSVAAGGAYTQYF.

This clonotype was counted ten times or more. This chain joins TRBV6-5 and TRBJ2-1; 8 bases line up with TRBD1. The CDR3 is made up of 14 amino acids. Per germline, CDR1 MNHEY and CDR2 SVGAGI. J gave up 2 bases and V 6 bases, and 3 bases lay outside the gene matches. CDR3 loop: CASRVQGAYNEQFF. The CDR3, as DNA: TGTGCCAGCAGAGTACAGGGGGCCTACAATGAGCAGTTCTTC.

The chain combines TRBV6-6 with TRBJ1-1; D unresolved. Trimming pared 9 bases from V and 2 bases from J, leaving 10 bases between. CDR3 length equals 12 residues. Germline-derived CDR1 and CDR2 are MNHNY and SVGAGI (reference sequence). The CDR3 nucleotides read TGTGCCAGTTCGGCGTTTAACACTGAAGCTTTCTTT. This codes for CASSAFNTEAFF.

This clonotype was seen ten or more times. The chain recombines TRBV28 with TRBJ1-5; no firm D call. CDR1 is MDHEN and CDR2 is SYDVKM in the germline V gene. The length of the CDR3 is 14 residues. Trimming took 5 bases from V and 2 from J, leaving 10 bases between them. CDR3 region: CASSGFSGNQPQHF. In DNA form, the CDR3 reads TGTGCCAGCAGTGGGTTTTCCGGCAATCAGCCCCAGCATTTT. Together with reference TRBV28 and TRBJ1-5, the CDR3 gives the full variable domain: DVKVTQSSRYLVKRTGEKVFLECVQDMDHENMFWYRQDPGLGLRLIYFSYDVKMKEKGDIPEGYSVSREKKERFSLILESASTNQTSMYLCASSGFSGNQPQHFGDGTRLSIL.

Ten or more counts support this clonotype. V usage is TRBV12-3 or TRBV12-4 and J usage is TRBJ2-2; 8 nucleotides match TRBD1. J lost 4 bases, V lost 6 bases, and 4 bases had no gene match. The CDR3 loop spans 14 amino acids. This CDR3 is CASRWTGTTGELFF. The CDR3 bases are TGTGCCAGCAGATGGACAGGGACCACCGGGGAGCTGTTTTTT.

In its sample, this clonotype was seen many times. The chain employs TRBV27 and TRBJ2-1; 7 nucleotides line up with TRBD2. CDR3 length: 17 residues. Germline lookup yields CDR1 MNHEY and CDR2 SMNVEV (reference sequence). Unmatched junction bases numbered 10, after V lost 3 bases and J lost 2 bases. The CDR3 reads CASSLETSRVTYNEQFF. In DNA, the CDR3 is TGTGCCAGCAGTTTGGAGACTAGCCGGGTGACCTACAATGAGCAGTTCTTC.

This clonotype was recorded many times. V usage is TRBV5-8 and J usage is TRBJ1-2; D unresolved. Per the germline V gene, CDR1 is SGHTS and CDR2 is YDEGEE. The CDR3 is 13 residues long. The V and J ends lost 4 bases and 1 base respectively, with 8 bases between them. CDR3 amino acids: CASSQTDNYGYTF. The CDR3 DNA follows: TGTGCCAGCAGCCAGACTGATAACTATGGCTACACCTTC. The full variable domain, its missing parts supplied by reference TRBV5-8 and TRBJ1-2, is EAGVTQSPTHLIKTRGQQATLRCSPISGHTSVYWYQQALGLGLQFLLWYDEGEERNRGNFPPRFSGRQFPNYSSELNVNALELEDSALYLCASSQTDNYGYTFGSGTRLTVV.

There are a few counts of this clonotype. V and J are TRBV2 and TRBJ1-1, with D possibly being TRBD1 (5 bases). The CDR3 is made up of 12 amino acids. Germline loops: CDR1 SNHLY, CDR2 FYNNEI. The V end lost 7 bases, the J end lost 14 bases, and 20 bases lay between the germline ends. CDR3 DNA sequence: TGTGCCAGCACCCCGGGACCGGGCGAAGGATTCTTT. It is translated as CASTPGPGEGFF.